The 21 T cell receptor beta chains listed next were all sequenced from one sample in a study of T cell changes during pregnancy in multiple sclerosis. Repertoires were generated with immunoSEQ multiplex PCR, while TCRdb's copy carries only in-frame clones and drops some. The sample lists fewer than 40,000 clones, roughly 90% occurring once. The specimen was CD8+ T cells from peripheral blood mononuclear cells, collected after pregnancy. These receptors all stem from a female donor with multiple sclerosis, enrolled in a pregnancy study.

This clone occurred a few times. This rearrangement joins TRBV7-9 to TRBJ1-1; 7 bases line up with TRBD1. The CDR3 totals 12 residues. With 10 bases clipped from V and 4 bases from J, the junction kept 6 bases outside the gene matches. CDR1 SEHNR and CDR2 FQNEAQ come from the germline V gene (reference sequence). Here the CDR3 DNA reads TGTGCCATCGGACAGGTTTCCACTGAAGCTTTCTTT. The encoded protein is CAIGQVSTEAFF.

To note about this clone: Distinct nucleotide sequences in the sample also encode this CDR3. The CDR3: CASSLGRNTEAFF. The DNA for the CDR3 is TGTGCCAGCAGTTTAGGCAGGAACACTGAAGCTTTCTTT. The V gene is TRBV27, the J gene TRBJ1-1; D unresolved. V was cut by 2 bases and J by 1 base, with 5 bases left in between. The CDR3 covers 13 residues. Germline CDR1 and CDR2: MNHEY and SMNVEV (reference sequence).

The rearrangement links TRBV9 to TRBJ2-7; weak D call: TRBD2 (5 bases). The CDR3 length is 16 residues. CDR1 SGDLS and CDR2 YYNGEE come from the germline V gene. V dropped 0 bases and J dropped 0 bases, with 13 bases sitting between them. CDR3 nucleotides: TGTGCCAGCAGCGTAGGACTTGTACGGGGCTCCTACGAGCAGTACTTC. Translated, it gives CASSVGLVRGSYEQYF.

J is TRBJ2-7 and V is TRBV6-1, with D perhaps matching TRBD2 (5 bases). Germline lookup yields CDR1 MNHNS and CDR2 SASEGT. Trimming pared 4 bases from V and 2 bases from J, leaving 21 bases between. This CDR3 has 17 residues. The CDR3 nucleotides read TGTGCCAGCAGTGCCCTAGGGCAGGTAGCGTTTGCCTACGAGCAGTACTTC. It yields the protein CASSALGQVAFAYEQYF.

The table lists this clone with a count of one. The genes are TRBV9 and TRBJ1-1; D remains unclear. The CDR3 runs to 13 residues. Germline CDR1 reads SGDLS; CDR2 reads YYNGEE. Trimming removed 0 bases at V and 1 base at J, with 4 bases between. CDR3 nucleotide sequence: TGTGCCAGCAGCGTAGCGTGGAACACTGAAGCTTTCTTT. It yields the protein CASSVAWNTEAFF. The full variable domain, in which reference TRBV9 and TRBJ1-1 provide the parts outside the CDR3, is DSGVTQTPKHLITATGQRVTLRCSPRSGDLSVYWYQQSLDQGLQFLIQYYNGEERAKGNILERFSAQQFPDLHSELNLSSLELGDSALYFCASSVAWNTEAFFGQGTRLTVV.

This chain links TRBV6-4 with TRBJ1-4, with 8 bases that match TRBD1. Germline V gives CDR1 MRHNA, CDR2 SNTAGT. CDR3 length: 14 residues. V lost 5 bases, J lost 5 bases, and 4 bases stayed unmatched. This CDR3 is CASSSGTGNEKLFF. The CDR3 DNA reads TGTGCCAGCAGTTCCGGGACAGGAAATGAAAAACTGTTTTTT.

The CDR3 region has the DNA TGTGCCAGCAGCACCGGGTCGGGTACCTACGAGCAGTACTTC. Encoded protein: CASSTGSGTYEQYF. The rearrangement uses TRBV9 and TRBJ2-7; no clear D gene. The CDR3 consists of 14 residues. Germline values: CDR1 SGDLS, CDR2 YYNGEE. V dropped 4 bases and J dropped 2 bases, with 13 bases sitting between them.

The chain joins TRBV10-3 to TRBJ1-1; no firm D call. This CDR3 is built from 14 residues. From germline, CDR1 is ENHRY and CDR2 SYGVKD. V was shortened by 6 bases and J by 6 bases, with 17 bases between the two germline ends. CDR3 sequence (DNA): TGTGCCATCAGAGGTCCCGGGTCCGAACCTGAAGCTTTCTTT. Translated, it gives CAIRGPGSEPEAFF.

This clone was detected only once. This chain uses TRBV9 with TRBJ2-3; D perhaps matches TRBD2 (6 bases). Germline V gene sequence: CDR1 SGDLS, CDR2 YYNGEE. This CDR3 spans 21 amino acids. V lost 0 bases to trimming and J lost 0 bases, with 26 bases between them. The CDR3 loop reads CASSVDHLPSSKGTSTDTQYF. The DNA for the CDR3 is TGTGCCAGCAGCGTAGACCATCTGCCCTCATCTAAGGGGACTAGCACAGATACGCAGTATTTT.

Here the CDR3 reads CASRSTANTEAFF. CDR3 coding DNA: TGTGCCAGCAGGAGCACAGCGAACACTGAAGCTTTCTTT. The V and J genes are TRBV6-6 and TRBJ1-1; D ambiguous. Trimming took 6 bases from V and 1 from J, leaving 9 bases between them. Per the germline V gene, CDR1 is MNHNY and CDR2 is SVGAGI (reference sequence). CDR3 length: 13 residues.

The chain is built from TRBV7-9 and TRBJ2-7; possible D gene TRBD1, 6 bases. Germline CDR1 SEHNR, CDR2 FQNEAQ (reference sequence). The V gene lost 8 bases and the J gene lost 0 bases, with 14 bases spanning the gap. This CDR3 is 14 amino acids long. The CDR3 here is CASQGGKNSYEQYF. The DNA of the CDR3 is TGTGCCAGCCAAGGGGGAAAGAACTCCTACGAGCAGTACTTC.

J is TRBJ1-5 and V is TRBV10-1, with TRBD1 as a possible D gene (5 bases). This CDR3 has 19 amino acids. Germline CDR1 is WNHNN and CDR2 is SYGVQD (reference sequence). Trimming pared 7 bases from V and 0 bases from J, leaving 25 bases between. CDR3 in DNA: TGCGCCAGCATTGACGCGGGACCCAGGGATAGGGTTAGCAATCAGCCCCAGCATTTT. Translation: CASIDAGPRDRVSNQPQHF.

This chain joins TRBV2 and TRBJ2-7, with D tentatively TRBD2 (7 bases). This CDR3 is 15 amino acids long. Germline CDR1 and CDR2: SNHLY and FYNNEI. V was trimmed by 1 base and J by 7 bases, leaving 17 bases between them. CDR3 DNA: TGTGCCAGCAGTGAAGGGGGGGGCCCGGAGGAGGAGCAGTACTTC. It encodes CASSEGGGPEEEQYF. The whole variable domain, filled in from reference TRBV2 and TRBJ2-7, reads EPEVTQTPSHQVTQMGQEVILRCVPISNHLYFYWYRQILGQKVEFLVSFYNNEISEKSEIFDDQFSVERPDGSNFTLKIRSTKLEDSAMYFCASSEGGGPEEEQYFGPGTRLTVT.

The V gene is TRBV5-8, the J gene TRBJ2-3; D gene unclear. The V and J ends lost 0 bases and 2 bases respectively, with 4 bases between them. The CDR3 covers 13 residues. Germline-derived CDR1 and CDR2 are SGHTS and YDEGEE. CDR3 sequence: CASSLVSTDTQYF. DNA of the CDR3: TGTGCCAGCAGCTTGGTATCCACAGATACGCAGTATTTT.

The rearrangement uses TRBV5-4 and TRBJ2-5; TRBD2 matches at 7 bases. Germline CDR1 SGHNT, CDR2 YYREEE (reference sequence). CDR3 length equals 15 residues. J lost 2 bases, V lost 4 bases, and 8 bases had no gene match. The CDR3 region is CASSNQAGMQETQYF. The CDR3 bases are TGTGCCAGCAGCAACCAAGCGGGGATGCAAGAGACCCAGTACTTC.

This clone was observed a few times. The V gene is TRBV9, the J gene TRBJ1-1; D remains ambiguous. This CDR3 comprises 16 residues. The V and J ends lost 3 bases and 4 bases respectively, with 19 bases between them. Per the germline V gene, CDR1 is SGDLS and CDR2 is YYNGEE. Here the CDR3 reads CASSEDSAAWGTEAFF. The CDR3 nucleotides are TGTGCCAGCAGCGAGGACTCGGCTGCCTGGGGCACTGAAGCTTTCTTT.

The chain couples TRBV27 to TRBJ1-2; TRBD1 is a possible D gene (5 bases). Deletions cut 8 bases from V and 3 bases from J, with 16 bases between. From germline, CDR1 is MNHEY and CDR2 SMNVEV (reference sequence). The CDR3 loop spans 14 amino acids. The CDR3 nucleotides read TGTGCCAGCTCGGGCCCAGGGTTAGACTATGGCTACACCTTC. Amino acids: CASSGPGLDYGYTF.

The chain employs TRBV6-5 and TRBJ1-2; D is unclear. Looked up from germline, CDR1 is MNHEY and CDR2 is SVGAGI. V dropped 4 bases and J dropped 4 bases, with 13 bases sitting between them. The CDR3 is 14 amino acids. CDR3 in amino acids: CASSLAEASYGYTF. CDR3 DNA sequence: TGTGCCAGCAGTTTGGCGGAGGCATCCTATGGCTACACCTTC.

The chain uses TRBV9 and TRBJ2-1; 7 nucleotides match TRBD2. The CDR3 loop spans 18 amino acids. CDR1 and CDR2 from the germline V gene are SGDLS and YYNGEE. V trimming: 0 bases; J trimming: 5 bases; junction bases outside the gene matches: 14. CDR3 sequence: CASSVVAKGLAENNEQFF. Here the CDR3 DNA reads TGTGCCAGCAGCGTAGTCGCAAAGGGGCTAGCGGAGAACAATGAGCAGTTCTTC.

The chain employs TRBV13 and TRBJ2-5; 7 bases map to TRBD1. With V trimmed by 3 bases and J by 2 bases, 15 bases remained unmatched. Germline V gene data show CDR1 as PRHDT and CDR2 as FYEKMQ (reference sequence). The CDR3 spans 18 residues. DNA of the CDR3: TGTGCCAGCAGCTTTCGCACCCCCCCAGGGGGTGATCAAGAGACCCAGTACTTC. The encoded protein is CASSFRTPPGGDQETQYF.

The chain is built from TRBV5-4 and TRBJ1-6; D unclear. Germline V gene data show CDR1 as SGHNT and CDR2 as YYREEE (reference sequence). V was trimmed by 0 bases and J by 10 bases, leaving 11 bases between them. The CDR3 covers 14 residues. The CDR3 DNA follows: TGTGCCAGCAGCTTGGCACCGGGGAGGTCACCCCTCCACTTT. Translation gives CASSLAPGRSPLHF.